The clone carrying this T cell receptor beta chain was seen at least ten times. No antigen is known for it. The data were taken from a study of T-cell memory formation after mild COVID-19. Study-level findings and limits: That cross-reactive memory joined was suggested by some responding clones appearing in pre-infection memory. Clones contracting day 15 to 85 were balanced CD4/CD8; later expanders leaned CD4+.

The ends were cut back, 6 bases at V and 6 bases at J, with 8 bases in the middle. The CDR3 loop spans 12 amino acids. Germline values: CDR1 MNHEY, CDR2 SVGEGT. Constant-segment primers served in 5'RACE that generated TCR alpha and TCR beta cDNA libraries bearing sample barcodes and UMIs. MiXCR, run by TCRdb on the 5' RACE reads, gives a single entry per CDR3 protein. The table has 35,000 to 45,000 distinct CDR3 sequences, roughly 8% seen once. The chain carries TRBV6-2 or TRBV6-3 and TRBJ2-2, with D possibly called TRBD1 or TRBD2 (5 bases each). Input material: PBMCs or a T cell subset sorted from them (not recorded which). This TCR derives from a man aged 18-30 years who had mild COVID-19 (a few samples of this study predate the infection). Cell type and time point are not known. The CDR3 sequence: CASSRDAGELFF. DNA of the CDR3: TGTGCCAGCAGCCGGGACGCCGGGGAGCTGTTTTTT.